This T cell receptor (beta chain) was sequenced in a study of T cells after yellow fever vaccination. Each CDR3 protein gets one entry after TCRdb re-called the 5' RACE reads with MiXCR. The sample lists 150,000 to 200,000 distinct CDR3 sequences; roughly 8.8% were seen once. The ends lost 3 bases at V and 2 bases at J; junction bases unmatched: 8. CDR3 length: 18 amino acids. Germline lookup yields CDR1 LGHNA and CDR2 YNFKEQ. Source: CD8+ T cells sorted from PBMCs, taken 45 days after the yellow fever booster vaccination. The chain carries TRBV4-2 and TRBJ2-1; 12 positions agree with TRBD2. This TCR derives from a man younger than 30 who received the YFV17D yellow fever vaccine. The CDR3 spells CASSQAGGLAGTYNEQFF. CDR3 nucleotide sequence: TGTGCCAGCAGCCAGGCGGGCGGACTAGCGGGAACCTACAATGAGCAGTTCTTC.